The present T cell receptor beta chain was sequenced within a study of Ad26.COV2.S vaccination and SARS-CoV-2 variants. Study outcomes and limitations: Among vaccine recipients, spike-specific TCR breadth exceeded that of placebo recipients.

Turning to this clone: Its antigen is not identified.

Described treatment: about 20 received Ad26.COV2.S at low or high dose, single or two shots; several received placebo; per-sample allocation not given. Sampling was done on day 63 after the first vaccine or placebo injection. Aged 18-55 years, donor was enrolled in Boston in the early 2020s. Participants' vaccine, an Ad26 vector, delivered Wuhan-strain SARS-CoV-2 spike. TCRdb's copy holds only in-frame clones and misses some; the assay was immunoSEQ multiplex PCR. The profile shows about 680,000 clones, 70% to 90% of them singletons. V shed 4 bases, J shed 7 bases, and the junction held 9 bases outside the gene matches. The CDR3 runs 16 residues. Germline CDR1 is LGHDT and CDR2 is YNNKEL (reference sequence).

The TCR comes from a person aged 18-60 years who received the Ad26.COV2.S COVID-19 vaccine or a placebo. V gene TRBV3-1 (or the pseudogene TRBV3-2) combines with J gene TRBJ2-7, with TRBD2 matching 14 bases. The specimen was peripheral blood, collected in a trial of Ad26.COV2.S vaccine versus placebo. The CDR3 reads CASSPPGLAGAGEQYF. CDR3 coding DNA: TGTGCCAGCAGCCCGCCGGGACTAGCGGGGGCTGGGGAGCAGTACTTC.